The next 5 T cell receptor beta chains were all read from a single sample in a study of CD8 T cells in Susac syndrome. RNA totalling 0.5 to 1 ug underwent reverse transcription with random hexamers. TCRdb recomputed calls from the immunoSEQ multiplex PCR reads with MiXCR, one row per CDR3 protein. Of fewer than 150,000 distinct CDR3 sequences listed, about 95% are singletons. Sequenced input: CD4+ T cells from PBMCs. All receptors come from a human donor in good health.

This chain connects TRBV9 to TRBJ2-2; TRBD2 matches at 7 bases. CDR1 is SGDLS and CDR2 is YYNGEE in the germline V gene. The CDR3 consists of 17 residues. J gave up 4 bases and V 0 bases, and 9 bases lay outside the gene matches. This CDR3 is CASSVEGTMGGTGELFF. For the CDR3, the DNA is TGTGCCAGCAGCGTAGAGGGGACTATGGGAGGCACCGGGGAGCTGTTTTTT. Looking up the rest from reference TRBV9 and TRBJ2-2 gives the full variable domain: DSGVTQTPKHLITATGQRVTLRCSPRSGDLSVYWYQQSLDQGLQFLIQYYNGEERAKGNILERFSAQQFPDLHSELNLSSLELGDSALYFCASSVEGTMGGTGELFFGEGSRLTVL.

V gene TRBV11-2 combines with J gene TRBJ1-1, with no clear D. In germline, CDR1 is SGHAT, CDR2 FQNNGV. V dropped 7 bases and J dropped 2 bases, with 20 bases sitting between them. There are 16 residues in the CDR3. CDR3 sequence: CASTSHGSEGNTEAFF. CDR3 nucleotides: TGTGCCAGCACCTCCCATGGGTCGGAAGGTAACACTGAAGCTTTCTTT. Full variable domain (rest looked up from reference TRBV11-2 and TRBJ1-1): EAGVAQSPRYKIIEKRQSVAFWCNPISGHATLYWYQQILGQGPKLLIQFQNNGVVDDSQLPKDRFSAERLKGVDSTLKIQPAKLEDSAVYLCASTSHGSEGNTEAFFGQGTRLTVV.

This clonotype has a handful of counts. The chain is built from TRBV7-9 and TRBJ2-5, with 7 bases matching TRBD2. The junction had 5 bases not matched to a gene; V was cut back by 8 bases and J by 5 bases. In germline, CDR1 is SEHNR, CDR2 FQNEAQ (reference sequence). The CDR3 is made up of 12 amino acids. The CDR3 bases are TGTGCCAGCCGACTAGCCGGGGAGACCCAGTACTTC. As protein: CASRLAGETQYF.

The chain is built from TRBV7-2 and TRBJ2-1; 9 nucleotides align to TRBD2. CDR3 length: 15 amino acids. After removal of 5 bases from V and 8 bases from J, the junction contained 10 bases not matched to a gene. The germline V gene encodes CDR1 SGHTA and CDR2 FQGNSA. The CDR3, as DNA: TGTGCCAGCAGCCCAGCGGGAGGCCCGTGGGATGAGCAGTTCTTC. Translated: CASSPAGGPWDEQFF.

The chain couples TRBV2 to TRBJ2-7; 7 nucleotides match TRBD1. The length of the CDR3 is 14 residues. Per germline, CDR1 SNHLY and CDR2 FYNNEI. Unmatched junction bases numbered 11, after V lost 3 bases and J lost 9 bases. The CDR3 sequence is CASSEGTVTLRQYF. CDR3 bases: TGTGCCAGCAGTGAGGGGACAGTCACCTTGCGGCAGTACTTC.